The present entry profiles one T cell receptor (beta chain) with its context. Its antigen is still unknown. Researchers report isolating at least 6 million PBMCs per sample. The sample comes from a study of blood T cells in healthy people across ages. Germline V gives CDR1 MNHEY, CDR2 SMNVEV (reference sequence). Between the trimmed V and J ends, which lost 5 bases and 0 bases, there was a span of 23 bases. The CDR3 covers 18 residues. Whole-study findings and limits: Calculation of diversity from one million T cells yielded estimates considered to be underestimates.

Primed by a sample-barcoded 5' primer and a J-beta primer mix, a second PCR proceeded for 7 to 11 cycles. The authors tagged each cDNA molecule using a template-switch adaptor with 12 random nucleotides. MiXCR, run by TCRdb on the 5' RACE reads, gives a single entry per CDR3 protein. Of approximately 900,000 distinct CDR3 sequences in the sample, around 46% were seen once. The receptor's source is a man younger than 40 in good health. The J gene is TRBJ2-7, the V gene TRBV27; D gene ambiguous. Sequencing was carried out using blood. The CDR3 sequence: CASSLKFPGATSSYEQYF. The CDR3 nucleotides are TGTGCCAGCAGTCTAAAGTTCCCCGGAGCCACAAGCTCCTACGAGCAGTACTTC.